A single T cell receptor (beta chain) is shown here with its context. CDR3 size: 16 residues. The germline V gene has CDR1 LGHNA and CDR2 YSLEER. Trimming left V 1 base short and J 5 bases short, with 14 bases between. Noted time point: baseline, week 1 (first vaccination visit). The treatment is: pre-vaccination baseline after standard-of-care therapy. This table comes from immunoSEQ multiplex PCR, and its TCRdb copy is limited to in-frame clones, with some not included. The table shows about 38,000 clones, with roughly 89% occurring only once. This sample was included in a study of a mutant IDH1 vaccine in newly diagnosed glioma. Study summary: Previous treatment comprised radiotherapy, temozolomide, or both, mostly both.

V gene TRBV4-3 combines with J gene TRBJ2-2; D is perhaps TRBD2 (5 bases). The TCR sequence derives from a man aged 18 to 30 with glioma. Sequencing used PBMCs, obtained from a glioma patient treated with radiotherapy, temozolomide or both. The CDR3 is CASSQAILASTGELFF. CDR3 in DNA: TGCGCCAGCAGCCAAGCTATTCTAGCTTCTACCGGGGAGCTGTTTTTT.